The rows below give T cell receptor beta chains drawn from one sample of a study of technical replicates of blood from a handful of donors. Sequencing used immunoSEQ multiplex PCR; TCRdb keeps in-frame clones, though not all of them. This table holds around 80,000 clones, around nine tenths found once. The sequenced sample was T cells isolated from PBMCs. The receptors stem from a human donor in good health. Both conserved end residues are part of each CDR3. The order of the fields is J gene, V gene, CDR3 protein.

TRBJ1-4 | TRBV9 | CASSPTGGDEKLFF
TRBJ2-6 | TRBV6-1 | CASSGQGVNVLTF
TRBJ1-2 | TRBV20-1 | CSASRYGYTF
TRBJ2-7 | TRBV9 | CASSAGGDFSYEQYF
TRBJ1-2 | TRBV5-5 | CASSLTGSYGYTF
TRBJ1-1 | TRBV6-5 | CASSYEDRDNTEAFF
TRBJ2-1 | TRBV6-5 | CASSKGGVPEQFF
TRBJ2-6 | TRBV6-6 | CASSYSTAGANVLTF
TRBJ2-1 | TRBV15 | CATSKTAGPYNEQFF
TRBJ2-3 | TRBV27 | CASSSLGPPVGTQYF
TRBJ1-2 | TRBV2 | CASSLRTGLRDGYTF
TRBJ2-7 | TRBV30 | CAWSAGQSAGGFYEQYF
TRBJ2-7 | TRBV15 | CATRQGSYEQYF
TRBJ1-3 | TRBV11-3 | CASSPRQGARNTIYF
TRBJ2-4 | TRBV19 | CASSIEAGAKNIQYF
TRBJ2-1 | TRBV7-9 | CASSPSGLAGNNEQFF
TRBJ2-1 | TRBV11-2 | CASSFTGTGVDYTYNEQFF
TRBJ2-3 | TRBV9 | CASSVGFIAGTSTDTQYF
TRBJ2-7 | TRBV29-1 | CSVGTGGEGQYF
TRBJ1-1 | TRBV6-5 | CASSYGTEDTEAFF
TRBJ1-5 | TRBV25-1 | CASNGLNQPQHF
TRBJ1-5 | TRBV28 | CASSFYLGVTDSNQPQHF
TRBJ1-1 | TRBV27 | CASSVLLNTEAFF
TRBJ1-5 | TRBV11-2 | CASSLGLEGAPQHF
TRBJ2-1 | TRBV7-2 | CASSRFPTSGMSNEQFF
. | TRBV30 | CAWTHSSWQAYEQYF
TRBJ2-7 | TRBV7-6 | CASSSGGAYEQYF
TRBJ2-5 | TRBV4-2 | CASSQDLPGTQETQYF
TRBJ2-1 | TRBV2 | CAGGTSGRGEQFF
TRBJ2-7 | TRBV2 | CASSEASGRAGYEQYF
TRBJ2-1 | TRBV6-5 | CASSPDRATYNEQFF
TRBJ1-1 | TRBV2 | CASGGQGNTEAFF
TRBJ1-1 | TRBV18 | CASSSQNREAFF
TRBJ2-1 | TRBV29-1 | CSTPGRDSYNEQFF
TRBJ2-1 | TRBV28 | CASSPGTGLTYNEQFF
TRBJ2-4 | TRBV5-6 | CASSLEIGLGGQNIQYF
TRBJ2-7 | TRBV11-2 | CASTGQGSYEQYF
TRBJ2-7 | TRBV28 | CASSLSGSHEQYF
TRBJ2-3 | TRBV7-3 | CASSYRGQHTDTQYF
TRBJ2-2 | TRBV4-1 | CASSQTFGGELFF
TRBJ1-1 | TRBV5-8 | CASFYQGDTEAFF
TRBJ1-2 | TRBV7-2 | CASSELGAFYGYTF
TRBJ1-3 | TRBV9 | CASSVSDFFYSGNTIYF
TRBJ2-2 | TRBV9 | CASSVAGTGGNTGELFF
TRBJ1-5 | TRBV13 | CASSLGQGGHQPQHF
TRBJ1-1 | TRBV10-3 | CAIRREQTGYTEAFF
TRBJ2-7 | TRBV5-1 | CASSLGTGQVGFEQYF
TRBJ1-1 | TRBV15 | CATSRDRGQSAFF
TRBJ1-2 | TRBV28 | CASSSPRTGNYGYTF
TRBJ1-1 | TRBV6-5 | CASSGQFEAFF
TRBJ1-2 | TRBV7-2 | CASSRTGGHYGYTF
TRBJ1-3 | TRBV4-3 | CASSQAGGTGNTIYF
TRBJ1-2 | TRBV5-6 | CASLLRRGQGGYTF
TRBJ2-1 | TRBV6-5 | CASRRPGNEQFF
TRBJ2-1 | TRBV19 | CATAFRGGEQFF
TRBJ2-1 | TRBV19 | CASSPYSDEQFF
TRBJ2-1 | TRBV7-9 | CASSTASFNEQFF